This TCR beta chain was found in a study of post-analysis software for immune sequencing data. Note on this clonotype: Its antigen is undetermined.

Study findings and constraints: There were roughly 5 TRBV segments more frequent in patients than controls, and TRBV5-6, TRBV5-1 and TRBV20-1 were among them.

The germline gives CDR1 SGHRS, CDR2 YFSETQ. V shed 0 bases, J shed 3 bases, and the junction held 9 bases outside the gene matches. This CDR3 is 18 amino acids long. TCR beta libraries were prepared from cDNA with unique molecular identifiers. When about 0.85 to 11 million T cells were used, they gave about 490,000 cDNA molecules. MiXCR was run by TCRdb on the PCR reads, yielding one entry per CDR3 protein. The sample holds about 570,000 distinct CDR3 sequences, 34% seen once. Specimen: blood. The clonotype was recovered from a girl aged 2 to 17 with multiple sclerosis. The chain uses TRBV5-1 and TRBJ2-7; 13 positions agree with TRBD2. The CDR3 DNA reads TGCGCCAGCAGCTTGGAGGGGACTAGCGGGGAGCTTCGCTACGAGCAGTACTTC. Translating gives CASSLEGTSGELRYEQYF.